This T cell receptor beta chain was recovered during a study of blood T cell repertoires in COVID-19. As for the study in general: Sources were T cells, B-cell-depleted T cells, or PBMCs; the material itself was cDNA or gDNA.

Assay used: immunoSEQ multiplex PCR; TCRdb lists only in-frame clones, some missing. Of about 270,000 clones in the sample, around nine tenths were seen once. The TCR comes from a man aged 40-49 years who had recovered from COVID-19. Sample: peripheral blood.

The CDR3 loop reads CASSFLTGLRTQYF. CDR3 nucleotides: TGTGCCAGCAGCTTTTTGACAGGGCTCCGGACCCAGTACTTC. The genes are TRBV5-6 and TRBJ2-5; 7 nucleotides align to TRBD1. The CDR3 runs 14 residues. Germline V CDR1 and CDR2: SGHDT, YYEEEE. J lost 7 bases, V lost 2 bases, and 8 bases had no gene match.